This T cell receptor beta chain was identified during a study of HIV-infected patients and healthy controls. This clonotype was counted ten times or more. No cell fractionation was done, so the repertoire covers all unsorted peripheral blood T cells. About 500 ng RNA was reverse transcribed with alpha and beta constant-region primers. Using multiplexing indices, alpha and beta chain libraries were generated apart by chain-specific third strand synthesis. TCRdb passed the 5' RACE reads through MiXCR, listing each CDR3 protein once. The data hold more than 7,500 distinct CDR3 sequences, with less than 12% observed a single time. There are 13 residues in the CDR3. Germline values: CDR1 MDHEN, CDR2 SYDVKM. V lost 4 bases to trimming and J lost 0 bases, with 4 bases between them.

The origin of this receptor is an adult with HIV infection. The source material was blood, sampled before antiretroviral therapy. The chain is built from TRBV28 and TRBJ2-4; D is ambiguous. CDR3 protein: CASSWGAKNIQYF. The CDR3 nucleotides are TGTGCCAGCAGTTGGGGAGCCAAAAACATTCAGTACTTC. The complete variable domain, with remaining parts taken from reference TRBV28 and TRBJ2-4, reads DVKVTQSSRYLVKRTGEKVFLECVQDMDHENMFWYRQDPGLGLRLIYFSYDVKMKEKGDIPEGYSVSREKKERFSLILESASTNQTSMYLCASSWGAKNIQYFGAGTRLSVL.